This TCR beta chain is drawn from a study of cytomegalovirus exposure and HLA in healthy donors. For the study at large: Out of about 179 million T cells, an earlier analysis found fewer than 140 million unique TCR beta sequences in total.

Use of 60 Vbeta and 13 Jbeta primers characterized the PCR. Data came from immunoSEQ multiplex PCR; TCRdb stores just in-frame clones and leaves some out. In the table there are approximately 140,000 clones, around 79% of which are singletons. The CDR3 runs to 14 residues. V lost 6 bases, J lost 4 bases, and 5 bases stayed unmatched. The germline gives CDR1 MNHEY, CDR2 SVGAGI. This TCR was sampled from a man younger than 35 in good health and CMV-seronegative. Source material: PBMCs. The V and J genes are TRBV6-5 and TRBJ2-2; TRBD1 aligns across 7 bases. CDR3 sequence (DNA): TGTGCCAGCAGCTCGGGACAGCCCACCGGGGAGCTGTTTTTT. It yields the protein CASSSGQPTGELFF.